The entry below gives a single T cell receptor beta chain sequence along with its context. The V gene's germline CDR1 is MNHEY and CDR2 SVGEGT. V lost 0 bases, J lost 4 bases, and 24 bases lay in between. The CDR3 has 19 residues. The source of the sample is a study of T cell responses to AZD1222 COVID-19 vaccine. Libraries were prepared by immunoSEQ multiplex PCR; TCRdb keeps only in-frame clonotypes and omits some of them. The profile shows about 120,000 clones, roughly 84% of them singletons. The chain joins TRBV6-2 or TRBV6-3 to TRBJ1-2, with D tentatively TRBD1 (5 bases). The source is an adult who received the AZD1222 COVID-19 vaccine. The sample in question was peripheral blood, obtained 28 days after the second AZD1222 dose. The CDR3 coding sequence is TGTGCCAGCAGTTACTCGTGGATAACGTCCGAACAGGCCCTCTATGGCTACACCTTC. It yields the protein CASSYSWITSEQALYGYTF.